This TCR beta chain was identified during a study of beta chain features in type 1 diabetes. The V and J ends lost 10 bases and 10 bases respectively, with 14 bases between them. Per the germline V gene, CDR1 is SEHNR and CDR2 is FQNEAQ (reference sequence). CDR3 length: 12 amino acids. This clone occurred a few times. TCRB transcripts that were expressed got sequenced, as all of the isolated RNA had been reverse transcribed. Clones were read by immunoSEQ multiplex PCR, and TCRdb kept only the in-frame ones, dropping some. Of under 150,000 clones in the sample, less than 8.5% were seen once. The chain carries TRBV7-9 and TRBJ1-6, with D maybe TRBD1 (5 bases). What was sequenced was central memory CD4+ T cells from blood. The receptor's source is a woman younger than 45 in good health. The CDR3 here is CATNGGGSPLHF. The CDR3 bases are TGTGCCACTAACGGCGGGGGATCACCCCTCCACTTT.